The sequence of this T cell receptor (beta chain) was determined in a study of blood T cell repertoires in COVID-19. Background on the study: The samples span acute and convalescent COVID-19 from the United States, Italy and Spain. Sources were T cells, B-cell-depleted T cells, or PBMCs; the material itself was cDNA or gDNA.

This CDR3 comprises 15 residues. The ends were cut back, 9 bases at V and 1 base at J, with 13 bases in the middle. Germline CDR1 is LNHDA and CDR2 is SQIVND (reference sequence). In the original workflow: Amplifying reference gene primers gave estimates of nucleated cell counts. Method: immunoSEQ multiplex PCR; TCRdb's copy keeps in-frame clones and lacks some. V and J calls and clone size are those listed in that table; D and trimming were worked out from the DNA. The sample lists around 200,000 clones; 80% to 85% were seen once. This clone was seen a few times. What was sequenced was peripheral blood. The V gene is TRBV19, the J gene TRBJ2-6; D might be TRBD1 (5 bases). The clonotype comes from a man aged 50-60 years with active or convalescent COVID-19. The CDR3: CASKNAGSGANVLTF. CDR3 DNA: TGTGCCAGCAAAAACGCAGGGTCTGGGGCCAACGTCCTGACTTTC.